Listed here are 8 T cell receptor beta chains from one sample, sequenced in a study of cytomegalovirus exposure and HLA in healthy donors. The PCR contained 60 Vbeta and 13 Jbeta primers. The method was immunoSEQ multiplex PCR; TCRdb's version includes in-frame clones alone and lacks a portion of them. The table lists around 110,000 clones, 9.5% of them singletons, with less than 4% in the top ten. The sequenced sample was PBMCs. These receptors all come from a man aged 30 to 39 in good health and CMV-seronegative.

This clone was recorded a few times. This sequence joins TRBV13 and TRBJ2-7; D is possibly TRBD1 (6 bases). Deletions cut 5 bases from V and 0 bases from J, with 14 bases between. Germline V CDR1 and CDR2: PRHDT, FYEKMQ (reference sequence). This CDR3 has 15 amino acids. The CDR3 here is CASSQRGTSSYEQYF. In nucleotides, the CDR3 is TGTGCCAGCAGCCAAAGGGGGACCAGCTCCTACGAGCAGTACTTC. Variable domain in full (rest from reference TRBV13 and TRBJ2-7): AAGVIQSPRHLIKEKRETATLKCYPIPRHDTVYWYQQGPGQDPQFLISFYEKMQSDKGSIPDRFSAQQFSDYHSELNMSSLELGDSALYFCASSQRGTSSYEQYFGPGTRLTVT.

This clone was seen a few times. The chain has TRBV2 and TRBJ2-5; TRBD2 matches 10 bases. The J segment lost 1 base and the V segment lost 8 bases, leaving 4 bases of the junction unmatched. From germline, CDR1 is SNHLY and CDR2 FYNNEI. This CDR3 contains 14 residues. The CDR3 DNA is TGTGCCAGCTTGCTAGCGGGAGTCCAAGAGACCCAGTACTTC. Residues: CASLLAGVQETQYF.

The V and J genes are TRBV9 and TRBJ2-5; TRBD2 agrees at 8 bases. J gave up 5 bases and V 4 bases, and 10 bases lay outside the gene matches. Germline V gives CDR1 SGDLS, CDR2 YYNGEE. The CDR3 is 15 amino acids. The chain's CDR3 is CASSSAAGGAETQYF. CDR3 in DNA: TGTGCCAGCAGCTCCGCGGCCGGGGGGGCCGAGACCCAGTACTTC.

The CDR3 bases are TGTGCCAGCAGCTATCTGGGAGACAATGAGCAGTTCTTC. This translates into CASSYLGDNEQFF. The chain employs TRBV2 and TRBJ2-1; D may be TRBD2 (5 bases). The CDR3 loop spans 13 amino acids. With 6 bases removed from V and 5 bases from J, the gap between germline ends came to 11 bases. Germline lookup yields CDR1 SNHLY and CDR2 FYNNEI.

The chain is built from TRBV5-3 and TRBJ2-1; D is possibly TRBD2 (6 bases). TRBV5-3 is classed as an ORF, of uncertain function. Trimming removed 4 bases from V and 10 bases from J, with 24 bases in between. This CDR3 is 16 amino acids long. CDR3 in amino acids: CARSDAPVLARGEQFF. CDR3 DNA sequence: TGTGCCAGAAGCGATGCTCCTGTACTAGCCCGCGGGGAGCAGTTCTTC.

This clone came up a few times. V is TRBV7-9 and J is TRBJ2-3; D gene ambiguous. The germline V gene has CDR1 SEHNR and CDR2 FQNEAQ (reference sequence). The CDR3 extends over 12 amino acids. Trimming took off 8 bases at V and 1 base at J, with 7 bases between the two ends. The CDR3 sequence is CASLRGTDTQYF. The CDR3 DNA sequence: TGTGCCAGCCTCCGCGGCACAGATACGCAGTATTTT.

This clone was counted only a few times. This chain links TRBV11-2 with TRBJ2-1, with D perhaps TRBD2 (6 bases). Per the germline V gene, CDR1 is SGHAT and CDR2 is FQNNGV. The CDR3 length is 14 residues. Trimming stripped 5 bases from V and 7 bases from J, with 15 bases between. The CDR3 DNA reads TGTGCCAGCAGCATTCGGGACTCCAAGAATGAGCAGTTCTTC. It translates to CASSIRDSKNEQFF.

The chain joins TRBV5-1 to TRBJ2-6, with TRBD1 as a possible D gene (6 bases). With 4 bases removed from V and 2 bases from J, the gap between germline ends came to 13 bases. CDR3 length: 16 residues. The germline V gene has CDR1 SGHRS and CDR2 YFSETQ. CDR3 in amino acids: CASSQQGIAGANVLTF. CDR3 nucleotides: TGCGCCAGCAGCCAACAGGGTATCGCTGGGGCCAACGTCCTGACTTTC.